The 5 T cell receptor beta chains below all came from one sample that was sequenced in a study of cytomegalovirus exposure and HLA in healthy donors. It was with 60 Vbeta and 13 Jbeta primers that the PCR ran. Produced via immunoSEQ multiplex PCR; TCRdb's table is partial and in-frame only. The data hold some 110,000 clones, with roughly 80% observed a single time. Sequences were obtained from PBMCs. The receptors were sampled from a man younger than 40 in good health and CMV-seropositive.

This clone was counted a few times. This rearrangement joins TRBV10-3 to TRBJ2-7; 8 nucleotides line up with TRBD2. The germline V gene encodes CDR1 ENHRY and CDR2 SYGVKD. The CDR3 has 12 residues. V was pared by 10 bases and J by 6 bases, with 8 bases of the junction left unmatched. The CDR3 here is CATEAGAGEQYV. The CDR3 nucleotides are TGTGCCACCGAAGCGGGAGCCGGCGAGCAGTACGTC.

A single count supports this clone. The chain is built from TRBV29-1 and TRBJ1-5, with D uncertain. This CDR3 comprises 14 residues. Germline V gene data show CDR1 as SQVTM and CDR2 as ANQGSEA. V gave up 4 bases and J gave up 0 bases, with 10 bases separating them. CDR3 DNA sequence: TGCAGCGTTGGTACAGCTTATAGCAATCAGCCCCAGCATTTT. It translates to CSVGTAYSNQPQHF.

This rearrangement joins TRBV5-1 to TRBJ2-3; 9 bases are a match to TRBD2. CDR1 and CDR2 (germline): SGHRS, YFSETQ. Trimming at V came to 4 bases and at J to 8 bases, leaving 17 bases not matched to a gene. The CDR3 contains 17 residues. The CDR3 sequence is CASSPDPVAGGRGTQYF. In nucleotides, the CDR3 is TGCGCCAGCAGCCCTGACCCAGTTGCGGGGGGGCGTGGTACGCAGTATTTT.

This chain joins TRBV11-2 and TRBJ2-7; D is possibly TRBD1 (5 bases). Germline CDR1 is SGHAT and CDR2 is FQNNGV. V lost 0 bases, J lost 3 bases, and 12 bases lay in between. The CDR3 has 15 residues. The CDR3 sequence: CASSLEVGDGYEQYF. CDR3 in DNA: TGTGCCAGCAGCTTAGAGGTAGGGGATGGCTACGAGCAGTACTTC.

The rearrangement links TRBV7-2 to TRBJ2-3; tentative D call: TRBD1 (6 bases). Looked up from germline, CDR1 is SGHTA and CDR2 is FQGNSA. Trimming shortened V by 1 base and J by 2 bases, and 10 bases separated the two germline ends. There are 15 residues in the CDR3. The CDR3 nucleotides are TGTGCCAGCAGCTTAGTTCCAGGGGCCACAGATACGCAGTATTTT. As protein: CASSLVPGATDTQYF.